The rows below give T cell receptor beta chains drawn from one sample of a study of CXCR3-negative and CXCR3-positive naive CD8 T cells. From the 5' RACE reads, TCRdb lists one entry per CDR3 protein and no DNA. The listing records about 6,000 distinct CDR3 sequences. Sample: naive CXCR3+ CD8+ T cells from blood. The receptors here all came from a human donor in good health. Some clones in this sample may be carry-over from other donors' samples. Each CDR3 is given with its conserved first and last residue. Fields, in order: J gene, V gene, clone size, CDR3 protein. Expanded clones are given a class, and other clones once, few, many or no size at all.

J: TRBJ1-4
V: TRBV5-5
size: medium-sized
CDR3: CASSSTGMETNEKLFF

J: TRBJ1-1
V: TRBV7-9
size: medium-sized
CDR3: CASEGLVAEAFF

J: TRBJ2-7
V: TRBV7-2
size: medium-sized
CDR3: CASSLRQAHEQYF

J: TRBJ2-5
V: TRBV7-9
size: medium-sized
CDR3: CASSTPGWIGETQYF

J: TRBJ2-1
V: TRBV7-2
size: medium-sized
CDR3: CASSLTDGYNEQFF

J: TRBJ1-2
V: TRBV12-3/TRBV12-4
size: medium-sized
CDR3: CASSTGQLNYGYTF

J: TRBJ2-7
V: TRBV7-9
size: -
CDR3: CASSGKGESYEQYF

J: TRBJ1-5
V: TRBV7-6
size: -
CDR3: CASSPLTGKSNQPQHF

J: TRBJ2-3
V: TRBV7-3
size: medium-sized
CDR3: CASSLTIGEDTQYF

J: TRBJ1-3
V: TRBV10-2
size: -
CDR3: CASSDRTSGNTIYF

J: TRBJ2-1
V: TRBV6-2/TRBV6-3
size: -
CDR3: CASSYAVGENNEQFF

J: TRBJ2-7
V: TRBV7-2
size: -
CDR3: CASSLGGGYYEQYF

J: TRBJ2-1
V: TRBV6-5
size: -
CDR3: CASSYSRTSGNEDEQFF

J: TRBJ2-1
V: TRBV6-2/TRBV6-3
size: -
CDR3: CASGGSYNEQFF

J: TRBJ2-1
V: TRBV9
size: -
CDR3: CASSWTGSSGNEQFF

J: TRBJ2-5
V: TRBV4-3
size: medium-sized
CDR3: CASSPAPAGGQETQYF

J: TRBJ2-2
V: TRBV5-1
size: -
CDR3: CASSLVAASNTGELFF

J: TRBJ2-1
V: TRBV19
size: -
CDR3: CASSIGTPNEQFF

J: TRBJ1-1
V: TRBV21-1
size: medium-sized
CDR3: CASSEGQGNTEAFF

J: TRBJ1-1
V: TRBV5-1
size: medium-sized
CDR3: CASSLYSPGTEAFF

J: TRBJ1-1
V: TRBV7-9
size: medium-sized
CDR3: CASRPAGGGTEAFF

J: TRBJ2-7
V: TRBV29-1
size: -
CDR3: CSVSGQGGTYEQYF

J: TRBJ2-7
V: TRBV5-6
size: medium-sized
CDR3: CASSLSQGLTYEQYF

J: TRBJ1-6
V: TRBV5-5
size: -
CDR3: CASRLGESPLHF

J: TRBJ2-7
V: TRBV13
size: medium-sized
CDR3: CASSSPGLASYEQYF

J: TRBJ2-3
V: TRBV29-1
size: -
CDR3: CSVEVYDRGKSDTQYF

J: TRBJ1-6
V: TRBV6-5
size: medium-sized
CDR3: CASCGFRDLHNSPLHF

J: TRBJ2-7
V: TRBV11-1
size: -
CDR3: CASSLRHEQYF

J: TRBJ1-3
V: TRBV10-2
size: -
CDR3: CASATPTGASRNTIYF

J: TRBJ2-7
V: TRBV19
size: -
CDR3: CASSGSYEQYF

J: TRBJ2-7
V: TRBV5-1
size: medium-sized
CDR3: CASSLGTSAYEQYF

J: TRBJ2-3
V: TRBV4-1
size: -
CDR3: CASSQVSGRSDTQYF

J: TRBJ2-5
V: TRBV2
size: -
CDR3: CASSEIYSPQETQYF

J: TRBJ2-7
V: TRBV29-1
size: -
CDR3: CSVVPRGSYEQYF

J: TRBJ1-5
V: TRBV20-1
size: medium-sized
CDR3: CSASEGPYSNQPQHF

J: TRBJ2-1
V: TRBV15
size: medium-sized
CDR3: CATSRDRLAGDEQFF

J: TRBJ2-7
V: TRBV12-3/TRBV12-4
size: -
CDR3: CASSFTGGNEQYF

J: TRBJ2-1
V: TRBV20-1
size: medium-sized
CDR3: CSARDLSGRSSFEQFF

J: TRBJ2-7
V: TRBV6-5
size: medium-sized
CDR3: CASSRTSGGYEQYF

J: TRBJ1-1
V: TRBV12-3/TRBV12-4
size: medium-sized
CDR3: CASSLLILGSVGTEAFF

J: TRBJ2-3
V: TRBV29-1
size: medium-sized
CDR3: CSVAAGQGFGTQYF

J: TRBJ1-1
V: TRBV5-4
size: medium-sized
CDR3: CASSLGVGTPEAFF

J: TRBJ2-5
V: TRBV29-1
size: medium-sized
CDR3: CSVEGRGETQYF

J: TRBJ2-5
V: TRBV12-3/TRBV12-4
size: medium-sized
CDR3: CASSPENQETQYF

J: TRBJ2-2
V: TRBV11-2
size: -
CDR3: CASSLVYGELFF

J: TRBJ1-2
V: TRBV29-1
size: -
CDR3: CSVDGGRDGYTF

J: TRBJ2-3
V: TRBV5-6
size: -
CDR3: CASSLVAGVDTQYF

J: TRBJ2-5
V: TRBV7-8
size: medium-sized
CDR3: CASSLDPWMLAKETQYF

J: TRBJ2-7
V: TRBV29-1
size: medium-sized
CDR3: CSVERGLAAPYEQYF

J: TRBJ2-7
V: TRBV13
size: -
CDR3: CASSGTEPGRLYEQYF

J: TRBJ2-3
V: TRBV11-3
size: -
CDR3: CATETGGADTQYF

J: TRBJ2-3
V: TRBV29-1
size: medium-sized
CDR3: CSVETGGTDTQYF